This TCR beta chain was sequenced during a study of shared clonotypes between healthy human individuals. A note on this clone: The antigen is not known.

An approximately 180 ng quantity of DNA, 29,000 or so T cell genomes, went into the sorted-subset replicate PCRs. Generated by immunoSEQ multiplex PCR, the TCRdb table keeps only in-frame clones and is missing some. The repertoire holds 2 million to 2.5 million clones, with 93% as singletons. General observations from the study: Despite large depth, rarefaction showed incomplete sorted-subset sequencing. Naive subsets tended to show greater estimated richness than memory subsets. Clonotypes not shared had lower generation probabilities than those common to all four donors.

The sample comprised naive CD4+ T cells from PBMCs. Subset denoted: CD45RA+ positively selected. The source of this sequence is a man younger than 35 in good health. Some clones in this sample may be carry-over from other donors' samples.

CDR3 sequence (DNA): TGTGCCAGCAGCTTAGAGGTTTGGGACCCCCCGGGTGGCTACACCTTC. This sequence encodes CASSLEVWDPPGGYTF. This sequence joins TRBV7-2 and TRBJ1-2; a possible D gene is TRBD1 (5 bases). V gave up 1 base and J gave up 7 bases, with 19 bases separating them. The CDR3 loop spans 16 amino acids. Germline CDR1 is SGHTA and CDR2 is FQGNSA.